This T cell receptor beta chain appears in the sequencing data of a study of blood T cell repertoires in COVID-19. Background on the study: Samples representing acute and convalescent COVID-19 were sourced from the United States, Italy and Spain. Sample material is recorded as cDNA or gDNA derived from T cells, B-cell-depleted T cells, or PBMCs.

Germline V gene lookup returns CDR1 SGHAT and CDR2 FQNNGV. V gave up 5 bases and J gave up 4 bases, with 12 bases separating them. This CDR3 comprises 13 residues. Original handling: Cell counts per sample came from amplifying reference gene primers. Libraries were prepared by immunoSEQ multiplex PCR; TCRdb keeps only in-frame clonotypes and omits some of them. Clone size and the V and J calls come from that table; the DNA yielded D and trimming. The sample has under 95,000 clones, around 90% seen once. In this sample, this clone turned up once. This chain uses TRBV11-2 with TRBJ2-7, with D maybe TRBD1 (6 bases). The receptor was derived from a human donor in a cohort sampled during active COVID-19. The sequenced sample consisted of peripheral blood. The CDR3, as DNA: TGTGCCAGCAGCCCAACAGGGCCGTACGAGCAGTACTTC. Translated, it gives CASSPTGPYEQYF.